This TCR beta chain was observed in a study of OX40 agonist ivuxolimab in advanced cancers. Study as a whole: The drug used for patients, ivuxolimab, was an agonistic anti-OX40 (CD134) antibody.

Germline CDR1 ENHRY, CDR2 SYGVKD. There are 16 residues in the CDR3. Trimming left V 3 bases short and J 6 bases short, with 17 bases between. This table comes from immunoSEQ multiplex PCR, and its TCRdb copy is limited to in-frame clones, with some not included. Of about 15,000 clones in the sample, about 86% were seen once. People who had autoimmune disease history or systemic immunosuppression were excluded. Blood specimens came from baseline, cycle 4 day 1, and cycle 7 day 1. This specimen consisted of CD4+ or CD8+ T cells sorted from blood, obtained in a trial of the OX40 agonist ivuxolimab. The J gene is TRBJ2-2, the V gene TRBV10-3; a weak D match, TRBD1 (6 bases). This receptor was identified in an adult with an advanced solid tumor such as melanoma, head and neck, liver or kidney cancer. The CDR3 sequence is CAISDTGRTQAGELFF. CDR3 bases: TGTGCCATCAGTGATACAGGGAGAACCCAAGCCGGGGAGCTGTTTTTT.